This TCR beta chain was observed in a study of CD8 T cells in Susac syndrome. About 0.5 to 1 ug RNA was reverse transcribed with random hexamers. Amplification of TCR beta CDR3 by immunoSEQ multiplex PCR spanned 54 Vbeta and 13 Jbeta. In TCRdb, the immunoSEQ multiplex PCR reads were re-called with MiXCR into one record per CDR3 protein. The data contain 150,000 to 200,000 distinct CDR3 sequences, roughly 92% of them singletons. High-throughput TCR beta sequencing covered peripheral CD8+ and CD4+ T cells. TEMRA cells were FACS-enriched and CD8+ and CD4+ T cells negatively isolated. Findings of the study overall: The study recognized that the number of individuals in its TCR sequencing and HLA analysis was relatively small.

Turning to this clonotype: Antigen: not known.

V lost 1 base to trimming and J lost 2 bases; unmatched junction nucleotides: 7. From germline, CDR1 is MDHEN and CDR2 SYDVKM. This CDR3 is 17 amino acids long. Sequencing input: CD4+ T cells from PBMCs. The V and J genes are TRBV28 and TRBJ2-7; TRBD1 agrees at 11 bases. The source is a human donor in good health. As DNA, the CDR3 is TGTGCCAGCAGTTTATTCGGACAGGGGGCGATAGCCTACGAGCAGTACTTC. This codes for CASSLFGQGAIAYEQYF.